The rows below give T cell receptor beta chains drawn from one sample of a study of regulatory T cells in long-lasting Graves disease. TCRdb independently ran MiXCR on the multiplex PCR reads; one entry per CDR3 protein. The data show hundreds of thousands of distinct CDR3 sequences, over 15% seen once. Sequences were derived from peripheral blood mononuclear cells (PBMCs), sampled at new diagnosis, from a patient treated with antithyroid drugs. All receptors come from a female donor with Graves disease. Both conserved end residues are part of each CDR3. The D gene is left open where the match is weak.

D gene,V gene,J gene,CDR3 protein
NA,TRBV2,TRBJ2-5,CASCVEAVETQYF
TRBD2,TRBV2,TRBJ2-1,CASSESPGLDNEQFF
TRBD2,TRBV12-3/TRBV12-4,TRBJ2-1,CASRRLAVVHEQFF
NA,TRBV5-4,TRBJ1-1,CASSLGQATLAEAFF
TRBD1,TRBV10-3,TRBJ1-2,CAISGRGTGGRGYTF
TRBD2,TRBV28,TRBJ2-7,CASSLRGGTSGDEQYF
NA,TRBV15,TRBJ1-2,CATSRDLPGGYTF
TRBD1,TRBV7-9,TRBJ2-3,CASSFPRQGKGDTQYF
NA,TRBV19,TRBJ1-5,CASRGIGSSDQPQHF
TRBD1,TRBV12-5,TRBJ1-4,CASGSGTVETNEKLFF
TRBD2,TRBV12-3/TRBV12-4,TRBJ2-1,CASSPGGRGEYNEQFF
NA,TRBV29-1,TRBJ2-7,CSVISRSPYEQYF
NA,TRBV24-1,TRBJ1-1,CATTDKEAFF
NA,TRBV13,TRBJ2-7,CASSRDINYEQYF
NA,TRBV10-1,TRBJ2-3,CASSEKVSRVGTDTQYF
NA,TRBV28,TRBJ2-2,CASSSPGGTGELFF
TRBD2,TRBV25-1,TRBJ2-1,CASSDLGLAEQFF
NA,TRBV7-9,TRBJ1-1,CASSSLTTSEAFF
NA,TRBV7-9,TRBJ2-1,CASSFLVLNEQFF
TRBD2,TRBV9,TRBJ2-2,CASRSGDTGELFF
TRBD1,TRBV27,TRBJ2-6,CASSFSLDRQGSGANVLTF
NA,TRBV28,TRBJ2-1,CASSLDPPNEQFF
TRBD2,TRBV11-1,TRBJ2-1,CASSRGDSYNEQFF
NA,TRBV6-1,TRBJ1-6,CASTRQSSYNSPLHF
NA,TRBV9,TRBJ2-7,CASSVLESGNPNYEQYF
TRBD1,TRBV6-1,TRBJ1-2,CATPNRGYYGYTF
NA,TRBV5-1,TRBJ2-4,CASSLAAKNIQYF
NA,TRBV5-4,TRBJ1-5,CASSPGQYSNQPQHF
NA,TRBV2,TRBJ1-2,CASSEDPGEGDGYTF
NA,TRBV20-1,TRBJ1-1,CSASPARVSTEAFF
TRBD1,TRBV11-3,TRBJ2-2,CASSLDSGQENRGELFF
TRBD1,TRBV19,TRBJ2-5,CASSTRQGGYQETQYF
NA,TRBV3-1,TRBJ2-1,CASSQTQRASSYNEQFF
NA,TRBV28,TRBJ2-7,CASKLGAGEQYF
TRBD2,TRBV7-3,TRBJ2-1,CASSALAGGPGEQFF
TRBD1,TRBV2,TRBJ2-5,CANRDRAETQYF
NA,TRBV18,TRBJ1-4,CASSPRKDGRNEKLFF
NA,TRBV11-3,TRBJ2-1,CASSLRWGNEQFF
NA,TRBV18,TRBJ2-6,CASSPPGTSGANVLTF
TRBD2,TRBV4-1,TRBJ2-6,CASSQESGSGANVLTF
NA,TRBV7-9,TRBJ2-1,CASSPWDGFYNEQFF
NA,TRBV5-4,TRBJ1-4,CGTARTAATNEKLFF
TRBD1,TRBV5-6,TRBJ2-1,CASSPWTGYNEQFF
NA,TRBV6-1,TRBJ1-1,CASSELGGLTEAFF
NA,TRBV29-1,TRBJ2-3,CSVEGYEEDTQYF
NA,TRBV9,TRBJ2-2,CASSVAGRTGELFF
TRBD2,TRBV20-1,TRBJ2-1,CSARAPGTSGSGEQFF
NA,TRBV4-1,TRBJ1-1,CASSQGGLEAFF
TRBD2,TRBV7-6,TRBJ2-1,CASNTGGPNNEQFF
TRBD2,TRBV5-6,TRBJ2-1,CASSPPPRGTSGSIPYNEQFF
NA,TRBV12-3/TRBV12-4,TRBJ1-1,CASSFGGQNTEAFF
NA,TRBV7-9,TRBJ2-2,CASSTLSTGELFF
NA,TRBV9,TRBJ2-7,CASSVAPDTSYEQYF